A selection of T cell receptor beta chains follows, all from one sample in a study of T cell repertoires in cytomegalovirus infection. These receptors have no known antigen. In TCRdb, the reads were re-called with MiXCR into one record per CDR3 protein. Of just over 450,000 distinct CDR3 sequences listed, roughly 46% were seen once; the top ten hold roughly two fifths. Material: cultured PBMCs, obtained from culture after CMV antigen stimulation. The receptors were gathered from a human donor in good health (CMV status not recorded). Some clones in this sample may be carry-over from other donors' samples. Each CDR3 is given with its conserved first and last residue. D genes are given only for firm matches. Where a row states a size, it is once, few, many or the class of an expanded clone; other rows omit it.

J,V,size,D,DNA,CDR3
TRBJ1-2,TRBV7-8,few,TRBD1,TGTGCCAGCAGCCGACTACTGGGACAGTCACACCCAGATAACTATGGCTACACCTTC,CASSRLLGQSHPDNYGYTF
TRBJ2-7,TRBV6-1,-,-,TGTGCCAGCACCTTAAGGGCGACAAAAAGCTACGAGCAGTACTTC,CASTLRATKSYEQYF
TRBJ2-5,TRBV7-2,-,-,TGTGCCAGCAGCTGGGATAGCCCGGGGACCCAGTACTTC,CASSWDSPGTQYF
TRBJ2-1,TRBV20-1,-,TRBD2,TGCAGTGCTAGTCGCGGGAGCCTCGTCTACAATGAGCAGTTCTTC,CSASRGSLVYNEQFF
TRBJ1-6,TRBV11-2,-,-,TGTGCCAGCAGCCTCGCAGGGAGGGAGAAAGGTTCACCCCTCCACTTT,CASSLAGREKGSPLHF
TRBJ2-7,TRBV7-9,many,-,TGTGCCAGCAGCTTTCCGGGTACCTACGAGCAGTACTTC,CASSFPGTYEQYF
TRBJ1-5,TRBV2,-,TRBD1,TGTGCCAGCAGAAAAGGGACAGGAAGCAATCAGCCCCAGCATTTT,CASRKGTGSNQPQHF
TRBJ2-1,TRBV12-3/TRBV12-4,-,-,TGTGCCAGCAAGGAGGACACCAGCTCCTACAATGAGCAGTTCTTC,CASKEDTSSYNEQFF
TRBJ1-1,TRBV10-3,-,-,TGTGCCATCACTCCGGCGGGGGGCACTGAAGCTTTCTTT,CAITPAGGTEAFF
TRBJ1-3,TRBV6-5,-,-,TGTGCCAGCAGTTACGACAGACAACATTTTGGAAACACCATATATTTT,CASSYDRQHFGNTIYF
TRBJ2-1,TRBV11-2,-,-,TGTGCCAGCAGCTTAGCCCCAGGTCAGGAGCAGTTCTTC,CASSLAPGQEQFF
TRBJ1-1,TRBV6-2/TRBV6-3,-,-,TGTGCCAGCAGTTACCCGGCTCGGGGCACTGAAGCTTTCTTT,CASSYPARGTEAFF
TRBJ1-5,TRBV6-9,few,-,TGTGCCAGCAGTTATTCGGAGGGGCGCGGTCAGCCCCAGCATTTT,CASSYSEGRGQPQHF
TRBJ1-1,TRBV7-6,-,-,TGTGCCAGCAGCCCGAGGGTGGCGAACACTGAAGCTTTCTTT,CASSPRVANTEAFF
TRBJ2-3,TRBV7-2,many,TRBD2,TGTGCCAGCAGGAGGGGGACAAGCGGGGGGTTCGGCACAGATACGCAGTATTTT,CASRRGTSGGFGTDTQYF
TRBJ2-3,TRBV5-1,-,-,TGCGCCAGCAGCACAGGACAGACAAGCACAGATACGCAGTATTTT,CASSTGQTSTDTQYF
TRBJ2-5,TRBV4-1,few,-,TGCGCCAGCAGCCAAGAAGGGCTGGCGTACTACCAAGAGACCCAGTACTTC,CASSQEGLAYYQETQYF
TRBJ1-5,TRBV2,-,-,TGTGCCAGCACGTCTTTGGGCCGGTTGGAGCCCCAGCATTTT,CASTSLGRLEPQHF
TRBJ1-1,TRBV7-2,-,-,TGTGCCAGCAGCCCGATCAGGGGTTTTAGCACTGAAGCTTTCTTT,CASSPIRGFSTEAFF
TRBJ1-1,TRBV10-3,-,-,TGTGCCATCAGTGAGAAAAGGACTGAAGCTTTCTTT,CAISEKRTEAFF
TRBJ1-5,TRBV20-1,-,-,TGCAGTGCTGAGAGGGGCGAGGGGCATAGCAATCAGCCCCAGCATTTT,CSAERGEGHSNQPQHF
TRBJ2-1,TRBV7-2,-,TRBD2,TGTGCCAGCAGCTTTTTTCGTAGCGGGAGTTTATATGAGCAGTTCTTC,CASSFFRSGSLYEQFF
TRBJ1-1,TRBV10-3,-,-,TGTGCCACCCGGGCAGCGAACACTGAAGCTTTCTTT,CATRAANTEAFF
TRBJ2-5,TRBV5-1,-,TRBD2,TGCGCCAGCAGCTTGACTAGCGTGCAAGAGACCCAGTACTTC,CASSLTSVQETQYF
TRBJ1-2,TRBV20-1,once,-,TGCAGTGCTAGAGTGACGGGAATGAACTATGGCTACACCTTC,CSARVTGMNYGYTF
TRBJ2-3,TRBV27,-,-,TGTGCCAGCAGTTTTGTCCGCAGGGGGGTCACGACAGATACGCAGTATTTT,CASSFVRRGVTTDTQYF
TRBJ1-5,TRBV7-8,-,-,TGTGCCAGCAGCTTAGCGCGGGGGAGTAGCAATCAGCCCCAGCATTTT,CASSLARGSSNQPQHF
TRBJ2-3,TRBV5-6,few,-,TGTGCCAGCAGCTTGATGACAGAGAGCACAGATACGCAGTATTTT,CASSLMTESTDTQYF
TRBJ2-7,TRBV6-5,-,-,TGTGCCAGCACCGTTACATTCGGGGTCTACGAGCAGTACTTC,CASTVTFGVYEQYF
TRBJ2-2,TRBV6-8,few,TRBD2,TGTGCCAGCAAGAAACTAGCGGGAGGGGTTGCCGGGGAGCTGTTTTTT,CASKKLAGGVAGELFF
TRBJ1-3,TRBV4-1,few,-,TGCGCCAGCAGCCAAGATGAGAGACACCCAGGAGACACCATATATTTT,CASSQDERHPGDTIYF
TRBJ1-1,TRBV9,-,-,TGTGCCAGCAGCGTAGGTTCTTGGGGGGGAGGGAACACTGAAGCTTTCTTT,CASSVGSWGGGNTEAFF
TRBJ1-1,TRBV18,-,-,TGTGCCAGCTCACCCCGGCAGGCTGTAAACACTGAAGCTTTCTTT,CASSPRQAVNTEAFF
TRBJ2-3,TRBV19,few,TRBD2,TGTGCCAGTAGCGAGCGGGGGGTAAGCACAGATACGCAGTATTTT,CASSERGVSTDTQYF
TRBJ2-1,TRBV20-1,-,-,TGCAGTGCTTCCGACCCCCTCCGAATAGATGAGCAGTTCTTC,CSASDPLRIDEQFF
TRBJ2-3,TRBV7-6,-,TRBD2,TGTGCCAGCAGCTTAAGGCCAGCGGGATCCACAGATACGCAGTATTTT,CASSLRPAGSTDTQYF
TRBJ2-7,TRBV5-3,-,TRBD1,TGTGCCAGCAGCTCGGGACAGGGGGCTCAAGAGCAGTACTTC,CASSSGQGAQEQYF
TRBJ1-1,TRBV6-2/TRBV6-3,-,-,TGTGCCAGCAGTAATCTTGGGGGTACGGCTGAAGCTTTCTTT,CASSNLGGTAEAFF
TRBJ2-7,TRBV19,-,-,TGTGCCAGTAGTATTGGACAAGCAAGCGAGCAGTACTTC,CASSIGQASEQYF
TRBJ2-7,TRBV7-9,few,TRBD2,TGTGCCAGCAGCTGGGGACTAGCGTCCTCCTACGAGCAGTACTTC,CASSWGLASSYEQYF
TRBJ2-7,TRBV29-1,-,TRBD1,TGCAGCGCCTCCTCTCGGGAACAGGGGTACTTGAACGAGCAGTACTTC,CSASSREQGYLNEQYF
TRBJ1-5,TRBV7-9,-,-,TGTGCCAGCAGCCCCGCAGGTGGGCCCTCTAATCAGCCCCAGCATTTT,CASSPAGGPSNQPQHF
TRBJ2-1,TRBV5-4,-,-,TGTGCCAGCAGCTTGGCCATGTCTAGGGGGGGGGACAATGAGCAGTTCTTC,CASSLAMSRGGDNEQFF
TRBJ2-1,TRBV7-2,-,-,TGTGCCAGCAGCTTAGCCTTCGGGCCTGAGCAGTTCTTC,CASSLAFGPEQFF
TRBJ2-1,TRBV7-2,-,TRBD2,TGTGCCAGCAGCCCCGGGGCAGTGGGACTAGCGGGGGAGCAGTTCTTC,CASSPGAVGLAGEQFF
TRBJ1-6,TRBV14,-,-,TGTGCCAGCAGCCATTCCGAAGAGTCGAGTTTCCATAGCTCCTATAATTCACCCCTCCACTTT,CASSHSEESSFHSSYNSPLHF
TRBJ2-7,TRBV7-9,-,-,TGTGCCAGCACCTCCCCCCAGAGCGGCGGGACGCGCTACGAGCAGTACTTC,CASTSPQSGGTRYEQYF
TRBJ1-1,TRBV27,-,-,TGTGCCAGCATGGCGGATTACACTGAAGCTTTCTTT,CASMADYTEAFF
TRBJ1-1,TRBV10-3,-,-,TGTGCCATCAGCGAACACGGCGGCGCTGAAGCTTTCTTT,CAISEHGGAEAFF
TRBJ1-5,TRBV15,-,TRBD1,TGTGCCACCAGCAGAGTCCGGGACAGGGCGGATCAGCCCCAGCATTTT,CATSRVRDRADQPQHF
TRBJ2-2,TRBV7-2,-,-,TGTGCCAGCAGCTCCTTGACAGCGGTGGGCGGGGAGCTGTTTTTT,CASSSLTAVGGELFF